The clone carrying this T cell receptor beta chain was observed a single time. What it recognizes is unknown. This specimen comes from a study of shared clonotypes between healthy human individuals. Study summary: Used for every donor were three CD4 naive, three CD4 memory, two CD8 naive and one CD8 memory plate.

Whole-study results and caveats: Blood was the only sampled material, and tissue repertoires likely differ. As a rule, naive subsets had a larger estimated richness than memory subsets.

Genomic DNA per cell subset filled all wells of several immunoSEQ plates. TCRdb keeps only in-frame clones here, not all; method: immunoSEQ multiplex PCR. This sample has over a million clones, with approximately 80% found just once. The V and J ends lost 4 bases and 4 bases respectively, with 8 bases between them. CDR1 and CDR2 (germline): SGHTA, FQGTGA. The length of the CDR3 is 13 residues. The J gene is TRBJ1-5, the V gene TRBV7-3, with D uncertain. The sequence was obtained from a man between 18 and 29 years old in good health. Some clones in this sample may be carry-over from other donors' samples. The material sequenced was memory CD4+ T cells from PBMCs. As to subset: CD45RA-negative fraction. Written as DNA, the CDR3 is TGTGCCAGCAGCTCAGAAGGGAATCAGCCCCAGCATTTT. Protein product: CASSSEGNQPQHF.